This T cell receptor (beta chain) derives from a study of CD8+ T cells in alopecia areata. Treatment of the sample: oral pan-JAK inhibitor, 5-10 mg twice daily. Lesional scalp punch biopsies and peripheral blood came from alopecia areata patients. Sequencing relied on a cDNA template that was reverse transcribed from extracted RNA. Here immunoSEQ multiplex PCR was the method, and the copy in TCRdb shows in-frame clones only, minus some. The data show over 150,000 clones, roughly three fifths seen once. This clone was recorded only once. Here the sequenced sample was CD8+ T cells sorted from blood, taken at week 24, from a patient treated with tofacitinib. The TCR was taken from a human donor with alopecia areata.

CDR3 protein: CASSQAPYTYGYTF. CDR3 bases: TGTGCCAGCAGCCAAGCCCCCTATACTTATGGCTACACCTTC. The chain couples TRBV4-2 to TRBJ1-2; D not resolved. With 1 base removed from V and 5 bases from J, the gap between germline ends came to 11 bases. The CDR3 has 14 amino acids. In germline, CDR1 is LGHNA, CDR2 YNFKEQ.